A single sample gave rise to the 18 T cell receptor beta chains below, sequenced in a study of T cell repertoires in cytomegalovirus infection. TCRdb re-called the reads with MiXCR, one entry per CDR3 protein. The sample holds approximately 700,000 distinct CDR3 sequences, approximately 34% seen once. Sequencing was performed on PBMCs. These receptors were taken from a human donor in good health (CMV status not recorded). Some clones in this sample may be carry-over from other donors' samples.

This clonotype was counted only a few times. The chain uses TRBV24-1 and TRBJ2-1, with 7 nucleotides matching TRBD2. The CDR3 runs 15 residues. The V gene's germline CDR1 is KGHDR and CDR2 SFDVKD. The V segment lost 3 bases and the J segment 2 bases; nucleotides outside the gene matches: 3. CDR3 in amino acids: CATSDVGGAYNEQFF. In DNA form, the CDR3 reads TGTGCCACCAGTGATGTGGGAGGGGCCTACAATGAGCAGTTCTTC.

The chain recombines TRBV6-6 with TRBJ2-5, with 13 bases aligning to TRBD2. V dropped 4 bases and J dropped 9; count of bases not matched to a gene: 11. The CDR3 length is 16 residues. From germline, CDR1 is MNHNY and CDR2 SVGAGI (reference sequence). CDR3 sequence: CASSFPTSGGAPAQYF. The CDR3 coding sequence is TGTGCCAGCAGTTTTCCCACTAGCGGGGGGGCCCCGGCCCAGTACTTC.

This clonotype was seen a handful of times. This sequence joins TRBV5-4 and TRBJ2-7; D gene uncertain. This CDR3 spans 15 amino acids. Trimming pared 0 bases from V and 0 bases from J, leaving 10 bases between. Germline CDR1 SGHNT, CDR2 YYREEE (reference sequence). CDR3 loop: CASSLASFSSYEQYF. The CDR3 bases are TGTGCCAGCAGCTTGGCGAGCTTTAGCTCCTACGAGCAGTACTTC.

DNA for the CDR3: TGTGCCAGCAGCCTGACCCGCTGGGTAGACACAGGTAGGGGGACCTCCGAGCAGTACTTC. Its translation is CASSLTRWVDTGRGTSEQYF. The genes are TRBV7-9 and TRBJ2-7; D perhaps matches TRBD1 (6 bases). Germline V lookup: CDR1 SEHNR, CDR2 FQNEAQ (reference sequence). This CDR3 contains 20 residues. Trimming removed 5 bases at V and 6 bases at J, with 35 bases between.

V and J are TRBV4-2 and TRBJ2-5; 15 nucleotides agree with TRBD2. V shed 5 bases, J shed 5 bases, and the junction held 3 bases outside the gene matches. Germline CDR1 is LGHNA and CDR2 is YNFKEQ. The CDR3 totals 15 residues. The CDR3 DNA reads as TGTGCCAGCAGCTACGGGACTAGCGGGAGGGAGACCCAGTACTTC. Residues: CASSYGTSGRETQYF.

The table lists this clonotype with a few counts. The J gene is TRBJ1-5, the V gene TRBV5-8; D might be TRBD1 (6 bases). V was shortened by 4 bases and J by 4 bases, with 24 bases between the two germline ends. The germline V gene has CDR1 SGHTS and CDR2 YDEGEE. The CDR3 has 18 amino acids. In nucleotides, the CDR3 is TGTGCCAGCAGCCAACCCGCGTCCGGGACACCCGCTAATCAGCCCCAGCATTTT. This encodes CASSQPASGTPANQPQHF. Using reference TRBV5-8 and TRBJ1-5 for the parts outside the CDR3, the full variable domain is EAGVTQSPTHLIKTRGQQATLRCSPISGHTSVYWYQQALGLGLQFLLWYDEGEERNRGNFPPRFSGRQFPNYSSELNVNALELEDSALYLCASSQPASGTPANQPQHFGDGTRLSIL.

The genes are TRBV7-4 and TRBJ2-7; D is perhaps TRBD2 (6 bases). CDR1 and CDR2 from the germline V gene are SGHVT and SQSDAQ. The CDR3 contains 15 residues. Deletions cut 1 base from V and 1 base from J, with 11 bases between. In DNA form, the CDR3 reads TGTGCCAGCAGCTTAGGTGGGGACTTATCCTACGAGCAGTACTTC. Protein sequence: CASSLGGDLSYEQYF.

The chain couples TRBV7-9 to TRBJ2-7, with D possibly matching TRBD2 (6 bases). This CDR3 contains 15 residues. The ends were cut back, 3 bases at V and 2 bases at J, with 14 bases in the middle. Germline CDR1 is SEHNR and CDR2 is FQNEAQ (reference sequence). For the CDR3, the DNA is TGTGCCAGCAGCTTGGAGGGGAGGTTAACCTACGAGCAGTACTTC. It yields the protein CASSLEGRLTYEQYF.

The rearrangement links TRBV19 to TRBJ2-2; D assignment may be TRBD1 or TRBD2 (5 bases each). Trimming cost V 6 bases and J 4 bases, with 12 bases left between them. The CDR3 sequence is 14 residues long. Germline CDR1 is LNHDA and CDR2 is SQIVND (reference sequence). The CDR3 reads CASSTGRGTGELFF. CDR3 bases: TGTGCCAGTAGCACGGGACGGGGCACCGGGGAGCTGTTTTTT.

The genes are TRBV19 and TRBJ2-3, with TRBD2 matching over 7 bases. V was clipped by 5 bases and J by 4 bases; unmatched bases: 9. The CDR3 is 15 residues long. Per the germline V gene, CDR1 is LNHDA and CDR2 is SQIVND (reference sequence). The CDR3 coding sequence is TGTGCCAGTAGTCCGGGGGGACCACTCGCAGATACGCAGTATTTT. It yields the protein CASSPGGPLADTQYF.

A few counts support this clonotype. V and J are TRBV10-3 and TRBJ2-1; TRBD2 agrees at 11 bases. Unmatched junction bases numbered 5, after V lost 3 bases and J lost 4 bases. The CDR3 length is 16 residues. Germline values: CDR1 ENHRY, CDR2 SYGVKD. CDR3 in DNA: TGTGCCATCAGTGAAGCGGTAGCGGGGGGGTACAATGAGCAGTTCTTC. It translates to CAISEAVAGGYNEQFF.

The chain is built from TRBV11-2 and TRBJ2-1, with 9 bases aligning to TRBD2. Germline V gives CDR1 SGHAT, CDR2 FQNNGV. The CDR3 totals 17 residues. J was trimmed by 6 bases and V by 5 bases; bases with no gene match: 14. CDR3 bases: TGTGCCAGCAGCCCGCGGGTGGCGGGAGGGCCGGGCAATGAGCAGTTCTTC. This sequence encodes CASSPRVAGGPGNEQFF.

Note on this clonotype: The junction differs from germline at one of its ends, possibly a read error. V gene TRBV12-3 or TRBV12-4 combines with J gene TRBJ2-3; D is possibly TRBD1 (5 bases). This CDR3 contains 14 residues. In nucleotides, the CDR3 is TGTGCCAGCATCAACCCCTTCAGGGAAAAAACGCATTATTTT. Its protein product is CASINPFREKTHYF.

For this clonotype: An end of the junction differs from the germline gene, which may be a read error. This chain joins TRBV28 and TRBJ2-3, with 7 bases matching TRBD1. Germline-derived CDR1 and CDR2 are MDHEN and SYDVKM. The CDR3 extends over 15 amino acids. CDR3 region: CDSSFLQGVTDTQYF. CDR3 bases: TGTGACAGCAGTTTCCTGCAGGGGGTCACAGATACGCAGTATTTT.

This chain connects TRBV20-1 to TRBJ2-4; possible D gene TRBD2, 6 bases. This CDR3 is built from 16 residues. The V gene lost 2 bases and the J gene lost 1 base, with 15 bases spanning the gap. Germline V gene data show CDR1 as DFQATT and CDR2 as SNEGSKA (reference sequence). The CDR3 sequence is CSARLDWAGAKNIQYF. The CDR3 region has the DNA TGCAGTGCTAGACTGGATTGGGCGGGGGCCAAAAACATTCAGTACTTC.

The genes are TRBV5-6 and TRBJ1-1, with D perhaps TRBD1 (5 bases). This CDR3 comprises 13 residues. Trimming pared 3 bases from V and 5 bases from J, leaving 11 bases between. Per germline, CDR1 SGHDT and CDR2 YYEEEE. The CDR3: CASSSGTLTEAFF. Here the CDR3 DNA reads TGTGCCAGCAGCTCCGGGACGCTGACTGAAGCTTTCTTT.

The rearrangement uses TRBV28 and TRBJ2-2, with 8 nucleotides matching TRBD2. This CDR3 region has 14 residues. Germline-derived CDR1 and CDR2 are MDHEN and SYDVKM. With 7 bases clipped from V and 2 bases from J, the junction kept 3 bases outside the gene matches. The CDR3 DNA reads as TGTGCCAGCAAAAGCGGGGGAAACACCGGGGAGCTGTTTTTT. This translates into CASKSGGNTGELFF.

This clonotype turned up a few times. V is TRBV7-9 and J is TRBJ2-1; 7 bases are shared with TRBD2. The CDR3 totals 14 residues. Germline V gene lookup returns CDR1 SEHNR and CDR2 FQNEAQ (reference sequence). V gave up 6 bases and J gave up 5 bases; unmatched junction bases: 7. For the CDR3, the DNA is TGTGCCAGCAGTTTACTAGCGTACGACAATGAGCAGTTCTTC. Translating it yields CASSLLAYDNEQFF.